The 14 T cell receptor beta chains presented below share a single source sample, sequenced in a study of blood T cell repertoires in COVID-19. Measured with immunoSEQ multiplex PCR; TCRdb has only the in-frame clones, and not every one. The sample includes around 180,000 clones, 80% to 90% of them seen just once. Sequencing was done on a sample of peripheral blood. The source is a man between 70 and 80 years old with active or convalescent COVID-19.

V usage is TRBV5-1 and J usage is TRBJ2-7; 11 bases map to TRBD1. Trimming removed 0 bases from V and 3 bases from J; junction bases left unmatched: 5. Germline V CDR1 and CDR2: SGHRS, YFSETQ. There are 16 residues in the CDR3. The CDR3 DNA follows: TGCGCCAGCAGCTTGGCCGGGACAGGGGGTAACTACGAGCAGTACTTC. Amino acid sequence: CASSLAGTGGNYEQYF.

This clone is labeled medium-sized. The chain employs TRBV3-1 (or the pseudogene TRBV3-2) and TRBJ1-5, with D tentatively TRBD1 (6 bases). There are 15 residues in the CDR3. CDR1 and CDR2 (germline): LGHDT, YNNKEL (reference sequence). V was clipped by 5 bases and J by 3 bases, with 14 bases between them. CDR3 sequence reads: CASSRGGDYNQPQHF. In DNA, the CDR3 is TGTGCCAGCAGCAGGGGGGGGGATTACAATCAGCCCCAGCATTTT.

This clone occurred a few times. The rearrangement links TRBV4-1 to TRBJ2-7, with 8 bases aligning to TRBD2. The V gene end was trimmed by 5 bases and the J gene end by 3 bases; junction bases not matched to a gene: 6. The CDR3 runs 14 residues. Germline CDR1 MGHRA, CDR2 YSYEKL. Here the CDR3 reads CASSLGLDIYEQYF. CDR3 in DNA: TGCGCCAGCAGCTTGGGACTAGATATCTACGAGCAGTACTTC.

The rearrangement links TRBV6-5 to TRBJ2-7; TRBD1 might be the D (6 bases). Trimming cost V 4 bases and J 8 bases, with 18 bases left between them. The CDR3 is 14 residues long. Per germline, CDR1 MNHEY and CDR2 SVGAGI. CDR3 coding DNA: TGTGCCAGCAGTTTGGTCAAACAGGGTCTAAAGCAGTACTTC. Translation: CASSLVKQGLKQYF.

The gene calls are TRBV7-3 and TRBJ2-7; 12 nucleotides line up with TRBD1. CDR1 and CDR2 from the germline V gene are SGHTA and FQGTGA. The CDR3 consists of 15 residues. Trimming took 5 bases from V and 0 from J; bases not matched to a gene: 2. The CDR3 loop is CASSRDRGPSYEQYF. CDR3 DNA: TGTGCCAGCAGCCGGGACAGGGGGCCCTCCTACGAGCAGTACTTC.

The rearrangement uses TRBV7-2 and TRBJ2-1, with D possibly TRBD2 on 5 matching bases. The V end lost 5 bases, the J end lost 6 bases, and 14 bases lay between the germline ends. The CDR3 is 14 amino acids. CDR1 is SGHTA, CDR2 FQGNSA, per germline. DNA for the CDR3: TGTGCCAGCAGCACCAGGACTCTGGGCAATGAGCAGTTCTTC. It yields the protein CASSTRTLGNEQFF.

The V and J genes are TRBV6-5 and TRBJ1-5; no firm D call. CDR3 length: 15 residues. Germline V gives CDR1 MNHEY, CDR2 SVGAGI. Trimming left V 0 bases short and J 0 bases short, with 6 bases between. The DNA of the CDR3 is TGTGCCAGCAGTTACTCGCAGGATAGCAATCAGCCCCAGCATTTT. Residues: CASSYSQDSNQPQHF.

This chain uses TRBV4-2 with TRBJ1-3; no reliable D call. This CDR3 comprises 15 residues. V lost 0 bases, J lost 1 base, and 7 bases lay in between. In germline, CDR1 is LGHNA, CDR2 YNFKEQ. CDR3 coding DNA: TGTGCCAGCAGCCAAGAGGGCGGGTCTGGAAACACCATATATTTT. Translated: CASSQEGGSGNTIYF.

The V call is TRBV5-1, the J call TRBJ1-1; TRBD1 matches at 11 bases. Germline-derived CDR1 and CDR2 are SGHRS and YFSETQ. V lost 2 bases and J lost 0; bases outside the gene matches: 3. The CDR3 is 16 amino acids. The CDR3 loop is CASSFLDRGLNTEAFF. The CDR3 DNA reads TGCGCCAGCAGCTTCCTGGACAGGGGGCTGAACACTGAAGCTTTCTTT.

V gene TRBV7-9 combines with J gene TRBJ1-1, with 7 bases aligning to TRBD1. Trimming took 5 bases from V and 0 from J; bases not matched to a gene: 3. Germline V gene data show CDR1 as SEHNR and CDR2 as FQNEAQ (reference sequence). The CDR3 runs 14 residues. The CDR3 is CASSQGQLNTEAFF. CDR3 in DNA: TGTGCCAGCAGCCAGGGACAGTTGAACACTGAAGCTTTCTTT.

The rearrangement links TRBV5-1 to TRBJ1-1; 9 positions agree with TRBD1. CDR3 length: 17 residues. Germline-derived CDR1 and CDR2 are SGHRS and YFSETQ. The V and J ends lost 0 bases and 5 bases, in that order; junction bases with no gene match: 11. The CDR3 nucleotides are TGCGCCAGCAGCTTGGGAACAGGGGGCGCGGTCGGTACTGAAGCTTTCTTT. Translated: CASSLGTGGAVGTEAFF. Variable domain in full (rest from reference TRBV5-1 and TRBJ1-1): KAGVTQTPRYLIKTRGQQVTLSCSPISGHRSVSWYQQTPGQGLQFLFEYFSETQRNKGNFPGRFSGRQFSNSRSEMNVSTLELGDSALYLCASSLGTGGAVGTEAFFGQGTRLTVV.

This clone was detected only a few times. CDR3: CASSLNSPNEKLFF. CDR3 DNA sequence: TGTGCCAGCAGCTTGAACAGCCCTAATGAAAAACTGTTTTTT. The V call is TRBV5-5, the J call TRBJ1-4; D remains ambiguous. The ends were cut back, 1 base at V and 3 bases at J, with 7 bases in the middle. The CDR3 runs 14 residues. Germline V gene lookup returns CDR1 SGHKS and CDR2 YYEKEE (reference sequence).

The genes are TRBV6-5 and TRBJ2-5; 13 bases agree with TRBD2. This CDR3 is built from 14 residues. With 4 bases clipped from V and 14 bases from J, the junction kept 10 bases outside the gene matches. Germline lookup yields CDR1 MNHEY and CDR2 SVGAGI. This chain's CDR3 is CASSSPGTSGVIYF. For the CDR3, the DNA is TGTGCCAGCAGTTCCCCCGGGACTAGCGGGGTGATCTACTTC.

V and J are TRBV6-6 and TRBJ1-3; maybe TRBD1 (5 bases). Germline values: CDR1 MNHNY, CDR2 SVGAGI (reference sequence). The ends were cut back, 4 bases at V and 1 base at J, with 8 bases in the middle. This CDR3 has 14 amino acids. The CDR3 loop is CASSWGTSGNTIYF. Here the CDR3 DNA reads TGTGCCAGCAGTTGGGGGACTTCTGGAAACACCATATATTTT.